The source of this T cell receptor beta chain is a study of blood T cell repertoires in COVID-19. For the study at large: The samples span acute and convalescent COVID-19 from the United States, Italy and Spain. From T cells, B-cell-depleted T cells, or PBMCs came the material, which was cDNA or gDNA.

The length of the CDR3 is 12 residues. The V end was cut by 4 bases, the J end by 7 bases, with 7 bases between. CDR1 is LGHDT and CDR2 is YNNKEL in the germline V gene (reference sequence). Source study methods: Researchers report that nucleated cell counts were estimated from reference gene primer amplification. Sequencing used immunoSEQ multiplex PCR; TCRdb keeps in-frame clones, though not all of them. V, J and clone size reflect that table, while D and trimming were determined from the DNA. The sample has about 200,000 clones, over 75% seen once. Material for sequencing was peripheral blood. The chain recombines TRBV3-1 (or the pseudogene TRBV3-2) with TRBJ1-4; D not resolved. This clonotype was sampled from a human donor in a cohort sampled during active COVID-19. The CDR3 DNA sequence: TGTGCCAGCAGCCCCCAGGCTGAAAAACTGTTTTTT. It translates to CASSPQAEKLFF.